This TCR beta chain comes out of a study of Ad26.COV2.S vaccination and SARS-CoV-2 variants. Study conclusions and caveats: There was a possibility that the TCR breadth and depth analyses underestimated total T cell responses.

Data came from immunoSEQ multiplex PCR; TCRdb stores just in-frame clones and leaves some out. This table holds approximately 97,000 clones, 80% found once. The V gene end was trimmed by 0 bases and the J gene end by 0 bases; junction bases not matched to a gene: 6. The CDR3 is 17 residues long. Germline V gene sequence: CDR1 SGHKS, CDR2 YYEKEE (reference sequence). Worth noting for this clone: Its matching antigen is unknown.

The sample consisted of peripheral blood, taken after recovery from COVID-19. This sequence joins TRBV5-5 and TRBJ2-1; TRBD1 matches at 7 bases. The TCR originated in a human donor who had recovered from COVID-19. The DNA for the CDR3 is TGTGCCAGCAGCTTGGCCCGGGCAGGGGGCTCCTACAATGAGCAGTTCTTC. This translates into CASSLARAGGSYNEQFF.